This passage covers 9 T cell receptor beta chains from one sample sequenced in a study of post-analysis software for immune sequencing data (dated by TCRdb to between 2014 and 2017). What the authors observed across the whole study: Significantly higher frequencies in patients than in controls were found for several TRBV segments, including TRBV5-6, TRBV5-1 and TRBV20-1.

Receptor amplification or capture employed PCR. For sequencing, an Illumina HiSeq 2500 was employed. Unique molecular identifiers were incorporated into TCR beta cDNA libraries to reduce PCR and sequencing biases. Clones were called with MiXCR by TCRdb after fastp trimmed the public reads at Q25, and only in-frame beta chains were retained. Each CDR3 protein appears once, grouped with its most common genes and DNA. This sample gives hundreds of thousands of distinct CDR3 sequences in total; 30% of them show up just once. The ten largest clones capture approximately 0.55% of the sample. For these TCRs, the target antigens are not known. The sample comprised blood. Receptor source: a girl aged 5-17 years with multiple sclerosis.

The J gene is TRBJ2-1, the V gene TRBV20-1; the match to TRBD2 covers 13 bases. Germline CDR1 reads DFQATT; CDR2 reads SNEGSKA (reference sequence). Losses at the gene ends were 5 bases for V and 5 bases for J; bases not matched to a gene: 12. The CDR3 length is 17 residues. CDR3 in amino acids: CSAAIGTSGTLDNEQFF. The CDR3 DNA reads as TGCAGTGCTGCAATCGGGACTAGCGGGACCTTGGACAATGAGCAGTTCTTC.

This clonotype turned up a few times. The V and J genes are TRBV5-1 and TRBJ2-2; D not certain. Per the germline V gene, CDR1 is SGHRS and CDR2 is YFSETQ. V was cut by 6 bases and J by 0 bases, with 12 bases left in between. The CDR3 is 15 amino acids. Here the CDR3 DNA reads TGCGCCAGCAAGCAGGTTGGAGCGAACACCGGGGAGCTGTTTTTT. Translating gives CASKQVGANTGELFF. The entire variable domain, with the rest obtained from reference TRBV5-1 and TRBJ2-2, is as follows: KAGVTQTPRYLIKTRGQQVTLSCSPISGHRSVSWYQQTPGQGLQFLFEYFSETQRNKGNFPGRFSGRQFSNSRSEMNVSTLELGDSALYLCASKQVGANTGELFFGEGSRLTVL.

Details on this clonotype: This may be a read error, as it is one base from a much larger clone. Because the CDR3 is missing its conserved closing phenylalanine or tryptophan, this is likely a read error. The rearrangement links TRBV4-1 to TRBJ2-1; D is undetermined. Germline CDR1 MGHRA, CDR2 YSYEKL. This CDR3 spans 16 amino acids. V was cut by 1 base and J by 0 bases, with 10 bases left in between. CDR3 nucleotide sequence: TGCGCCAGCAGCCAAGTGAACATGATCTCCTACAATGAGCAGTTCGTC. Protein product: CASSQVNMISYNEQFV.

In the case of this clonotype: The junction does not match germline at one end; this may be a read error. The rearrangement joins TRBV20-1 to TRBJ2-1; 9 bases are a match to TRBD2. Germline V CDR1 and CDR2: DFQATT, SNEGSKA (reference sequence). The CDR3 length is 17 residues. Written as DNA, the CDR3 is TGCAGTGCTAGCGCCAGACTAGCGGCAAGCTCCTACAGTGAGCAGTTCTTC. Its translation is CSASARLAASSYSEQFF.

Note on this clonotype: At one boundary the junction diverges from the germline segment, which might be a read error. The chain joins TRBV29-1 to TRBJ1-5; D might be TRBD1 (5 bases). The CDR3 consists of 13 residues. In germline, CDR1 is SQVTM, CDR2 ANQGSEA. The CDR3 region has the DNA TGCAGCGTGGAAGGGACGGGTAATCAGCCCCAGCATTTT. Residues: CSVEGTGNQPQHF. Drawing the rest from reference TRBV29-1 and TRBJ1-5, the complete variable domain is SAVISQKPSRDICQRGTSLTIQCQVDSQVTMMFWYRQQPGQSLTLIATANQGSEATYESGFVIDKFPISRPNLTFSTLTVSNMSPEDSSIYLCSVEGTGNQPQHFGDGTRLSIL.

This clonotype was detected a few times. The rearrangement uses TRBV7-8 and TRBJ1-4; D is undetermined. Trimming stripped 4 bases from V and 2 bases from J, with 14 bases between. The CDR3 loop spans 16 amino acids. CDR1 and CDR2 (germline): SGHVS, FQNEAQ. The CDR3 bases are TGTGCCAGCAGCTGGACGGGGTCTGGGACTAATGAAAAACTGTTTTTT. Translation gives CASSWTGSGTNEKLFF.

The chain links TRBV29-1 to TRBJ2-1; 10 bases agree with TRBD1. Looked up from germline, CDR1 is SQVTM and CDR2 is ANQGSEA. Germline trimming cut 3 bases from V and 3 bases from J; bases unmatched to any gene: 5. The CDR3 covers 15 residues. The CDR3 here is CSVEGGTGVYNEQFF. The CDR3 DNA follows: TGCAGCGTTGAGGGCGGGACAGGGGTCTACAATGAGCAGTTCTTC.

This clonotype was picked up many times. The chain joins TRBV9 to TRBJ2-4; 10 bases map to TRBD1. The J segment lost 6 bases and the V segment lost 3 bases, leaving 6 bases of the junction unmatched. The germline V gene encodes CDR1 SGDLS and CDR2 YYNGEE. There are 15 residues in the CDR3. CDR3 amino acids: CASSGRQGAGNIQYF. The DNA for the CDR3 is TGTGCCAGCAGCGGAAGACAGGGGGCCGGAAACATTCAGTACTTC. Combining the CDR3 with reference TRBV9 and TRBJ2-4 gives the whole variable domain DSGVTQTPKHLITATGQRVTLRCSPRSGDLSVYWYQQSLDQGLQFLIQYYNGEERAKGNILERFSAQQFPDLHSELNLSSLELGDSALYFCASSGRQGAGNIQYFGAGTRLSVL.

This clonotype has a handful of counts. The chain is built from TRBV3-1 and TRBJ2-3, with D hard to call. CDR1 and CDR2 (germline): LGHDT, YNNKEL (reference sequence). The CDR3 consists of 16 residues. V was clipped by 3 bases and J by 1 base, with 14 bases between them. The CDR3 here is CASSQPKASGTDTQYF. CDR3 coding DNA: TGTGCCAGCAGCCAGCCCAAGGCCAGCGGCACAGATACGCAGTATTTT.